This entry lists 21 T cell receptor beta chains sequenced from one sample in a study of T cell changes during pregnancy in multiple sclerosis. Generated by immunoSEQ multiplex PCR, the TCRdb table keeps only in-frame clones and is missing some. The sample holds fewer than 75,000 clones, 75% to 95% seen once. The sample consisted of peripheral blood, taken in the first trimester of pregnancy. The source of these receptors is a female donor with multiple sclerosis, enrolled in a pregnancy study.

V and J are TRBV9 and TRBJ1-1, with 8 bases identical to TRBD1. The germline gives CDR1 SGDLS, CDR2 YYNGEE. V trimming: 3 bases; J trimming: 0 bases; junction bases outside the gene matches: 13. The length of the CDR3 is 18 residues. CDR3 amino acids: CASSDPGDRSPLNTEAFF. As DNA, the CDR3 is TGTGCCAGCAGCGACCCCGGGGACAGGAGCCCTCTGAACACTGAAGCTTTCTTT. Based on the CDR3 plus reference TRBV9 and TRBJ1-1, the full variable domain is DSGVTQTPKHLITATGQRVTLRCSPRSGDLSVYWYQQSLDQGLQFLIQYYNGEERAKGNILERFSAQQFPDLHSELNLSSLELGDSALYFCASSDPGDRSPLNTEAFFGQGTRLTVV.

This clone has more than one count but fewer than ten. The V call is TRBV16, the J call TRBJ1-1; no reliable D call. V lost 0 bases and J lost 2, with 10 bases in between. Germline V gives CDR1 KGHSY, CDR2 FQNENV. The CDR3 has 15 amino acids. CDR3 protein: CASSQSLNGNTEAFF. The DNA of the CDR3 is TGTGCCAGCAGCCAATCTCTGAATGGCAACACTGAAGCTTTCTTT. The complete variable domain, with remaining parts taken from reference TRBV16 and TRBJ1-1, reads GEEVAQTPKHLVRGEGQKAKLYCAPIKGHSYVFWYQQVLKNEFKFLISFQNENVFDETGMPKERFSAKCLPNSPCSLEIQATKLEDSAVYFCASSQSLNGNTEAFFGQGTRLTVV.

The rearrangement uses TRBV10-3 and TRBJ2-1; 7 positions match TRBD1. Trimming took 6 bases from V and 7 from J; bases not matched to a gene: 6. The CDR3 length is 13 residues. Germline CDR1 reads ENHRY; CDR2 reads SYGVKD. The DNA for the CDR3 is TGTGCCATCAGCCCCAGGGGGAAGAATGAGCAGTTCTTC. It translates to CAISPRGKNEQFF.

The chain is built from TRBV19 and TRBJ2-5; TRBD1 agrees at 7 bases. From germline, CDR1 is LNHDA and CDR2 SQIVND (reference sequence). The V segment lost 3 bases and the J segment 5 bases; nucleotides outside the gene matches: 6. The CDR3 length is 14 residues. The chain's CDR3 is CASSMGTASETQYF. The DNA for the CDR3 is TGTGCCAGTAGTATGGGGACAGCTTCGGAGACCCAGTACTTC.

This chain joins TRBV6-5 and TRBJ1-2, with a tentative D call TRBD1 (6 bases). CDR3 size: 14 residues. Trimming shortened V by 3 bases and J by 6 bases, and 14 bases separated the two germline ends. The germline gives CDR1 MNHEY, CDR2 SVGAGI. The CDR3 DNA follows: TGTGCCAGCAGTTATATAGCAGGGGTGGATGGCTACACCTTC. Translating it yields CASSYIAGVDGYTF.

The V and J genes are TRBV5-4 and TRBJ2-3; 12 bases are shared with TRBD2. The CDR3 extends over 17 amino acids. Germline-derived CDR1 and CDR2 are SGHNT and YYREEE (reference sequence). After removal of 4 bases from V and 5 bases from J, the junction contained 11 bases not matched to a gene. The CDR3 DNA reads TGTGCCAGCAGCCAGGGGCTAGCGGGGGGGCAGGGAGATACGCAGTATTTT. This sequence encodes CASSQGLAGGQGDTQYF.

The chain is built from TRBV6-1 and TRBJ2-7, with 7 nucleotides matching TRBD2. CDR3 length: 13 amino acids. The germline V gene encodes CDR1 MNHNS and CDR2 SASEGT. Losses at the gene ends were 6 bases for V and 6 bases for J; bases not matched to a gene: 8. The CDR3 DNA is TGTGCCAGCAGGGGGGGGACGGTGAGCGAGCAGTACTTC. Translation gives CASRGGTVSEQYF.

This clone was counted a few times. This chain connects TRBV6-1 to TRBJ1-6; D is unclear. There are 12 residues in the CDR3. Germline CDR1 MNHNS, CDR2 SASEGT. Trimming pared 3 bases from V and 10 bases from J, leaving 7 bases between. The CDR3 region is CASSDPGSPLHF. CDR3 coding DNA: TGTGCCAGCAGTGACCCGGGATCACCCCTCCACTTT.

This clone showed up just once. Mismatch with germline at one junction end may stem from a read error. The chain has TRBV5-4 and TRBJ2-1, with 7 bases fitting TRBD1. The germline gives CDR1 SGHNT, CDR2 YYREEE (reference sequence). The CDR3 extends over 12 amino acids. CDR3 loop: CASSFGSGQNLF. For the CDR3, the DNA is TGTGCCAGCAGCTTCGGCTCGGGACAGAATCTCTTC.

This chain uses TRBV5-1 with TRBJ1-2, with D possibly matching TRBD1 (5 bases). This CDR3 has 12 amino acids. The germline CDR1 and CDR2 sequences are SGHRS and YFSETQ. V gave up 0 bases and J gave up 11 bases, with 11 bases separating them. The DNA for the CDR3 is TGCGCCAGCAGCTTGGGGGGCGGCCAATACACCTTC. As protein: CASSLGGGQYTF.

The chain carries TRBV5-4 and TRBJ1-5, with D maybe TRBD1 (6 bases). Looked up from germline, CDR1 is SGHNT and CDR2 is YYREEE (reference sequence). The CDR3 is 14 residues long. V was trimmed by 3 bases and J by 4 bases, leaving 11 bases between them. The CDR3 DNA follows: TGTGCCAGCAGCTCTGGGGGCGGAAATCAGCCCCAGCATTTT. It encodes CASSSGGGNQPQHF. Using reference TRBV5-4 and TRBJ1-5 for the parts outside the CDR3, the full variable domain is ETGVTQSPTHLIKTRGQQVTLRCSSQSGHNTVSWYQQALGQGPQFIFQYYREEENGRGNFPPRFSGLQFPNYSSELNVNALELDDSALYLCASSSGGGNQPQHFGDGTRLSIL.

This chain joins TRBV5-6 and TRBJ2-5, with a possible D match to TRBD2 (5 bases). Per the germline V gene, CDR1 is SGHDT and CDR2 is YYEEEE. The CDR3 has 13 residues. V lost 0 bases and J lost 7, with 10 bases in between. CDR3 DNA sequence: TGTGCCAGCAGCTTGGACGTCAGCGGGACCCAGTACTTC. This sequence encodes CASSLDVSGTQYF.

The CDR3 reads CASSEYLRGQGTHEQYF. Here the CDR3 DNA reads TGTGCCAGCAGTGAATATTTACGTGGGCAGGGAACCCACGAGCAGTACTTC. J is TRBJ2-7 and V is TRBV25-1; D is perhaps TRBD1 (5 bases). Germline assignment: CDR1 MGHDK and CDR2 SYGVNS. V was clipped by 0 bases and J by 5 bases, with 20 bases between them. The CDR3 sequence is 17 residues long.

The genes are TRBV2 and TRBJ2-5, with D tentatively TRBD2 (6 bases). Judging by the DNA end, TRBJ2-7 fits better; the J call may be wrong. The CDR3 has 16 amino acids. Germline CDR1 is SNHLY and CDR2 is FYNNEI. The CDR3 region is CASRTPSSAQGDEQYF. CDR3 coding DNA: TGTGCCAGCAGGACGCCCTCTAGCGCTCAAGGGGACGAGCAGTACTTC.

V usage is TRBV4-1 and J usage is TRBJ2-1, with 10 bases identical to TRBD2. The CDR3 totals 15 residues. With V trimmed by 5 bases and J by 9 bases, 10 bases remained unmatched. Germline V gene lookup returns CDR1 MGHRA and CDR2 YSYEKL. DNA for the CDR3: TGCGCCAGCAGCTTCGATAGGGCTAGCGGGAGTGAGCAGTTCTTC. This gives the protein CASSFDRASGSEQFF.

This chain connects TRBV5-4 to TRBJ1-1, with TRBD1 identical over 10 bases. With 4 bases clipped from V and 5 bases from J, the junction kept 5 bases outside the gene matches. The CDR3 runs 14 residues. Germline V gene data show CDR1 as SGHNT and CDR2 as YYREEE (reference sequence). CDR3 loop: CASSRGQGETEAFF. DNA for the CDR3: TGTGCCAGCAGCCGAGGACAGGGGGAGACTGAAGCTTTCTTT.

This clone was recorded only once. V gene TRBV5-5 combines with J gene TRBJ1-4, with D unresolved. Germline assignment: CDR1 SGHKS and CDR2 YYEKEE (reference sequence). Trimming removed 6 bases at V and 0 bases at J, with 9 bases between. The CDR3 length is 14 residues. CDR3 coding DNA: TGTGCCAGCAACACGGGTGCAACTAATGAAAAACTGTTTTTT. It codes for CASNTGATNEKLFF.

V and J are TRBV30 and TRBJ2-5, with D possibly TRBD1 on 6 matching bases. The length of the CDR3 is 15 residues. Per germline, CDR1 GTSNPN and CDR2 SVGIG (reference sequence). V lost 2 bases and J 0 bases, leaving 13 bases between the germline ends. CDR3 in amino acids: CAWSSGTQYQETQYF. Here the CDR3 DNA reads TGTGCCTGGAGTTCCGGGACACAGTACCAAGAGACCCAGTACTTC.

The rearrangement joins TRBV6-1 to TRBJ2-7; tentatively, D is TRBD2 (6 bases). CDR3 length: 11 residues. Germline-derived CDR1 and CDR2 are MNHNS and SASEGT. The V end was cut by 6 bases, the J end by 3 bases, with 6 bases between. CDR3 residues: CASSGSYEQYF. CDR3 nucleotide sequence: TGTGCCAGCAGCGGGAGCTACGAGCAGTACTTC.

This clone was seen only once. The chain has TRBV5-4 and TRBJ2-1, with D unclear. The CDR3 is 12 amino acids. The V gene lost 4 bases and the J gene lost 8 bases, with 10 bases spanning the gap. Germline loops: CDR1 SGHNT, CDR2 YYREEE (reference sequence). The CDR3 DNA sequence: TGTGCCAGCAGCGAGCCAGGCGATGAGCAGTTCTTC. Amino acid sequence: CASSEPGDEQFF.

This clone was counted once. The chain joins TRBV10-2 to TRBJ2-7, with D hard to call. V was trimmed by 2 bases and J by 2 bases, leaving 4 bases between them. The CDR3 loop spans 12 amino acids. Germline assignment: CDR1 WSHSY and CDR2 SAAADI. The CDR3 coding sequence is TGCGCCAGCAGTGAGGTCACCTACGAGCAGTACTTC. Translated, it gives CASSEVTYEQYF.